Following are 28 T cell receptor beta chains from one sample sequenced in a study of technical replicates of blood from a handful of donors. Libraries were prepared by immunoSEQ multiplex PCR; TCRdb keeps only in-frame clonotypes and omits some of them. The table records 100,000 or so clones, 96% of them present only once. Specimen: T cells isolated from PBMCs. All receptors derive from a human donor in good health.

J is TRBJ2-4 and V is TRBV7-8; 11 nucleotides match TRBD2. The length of the CDR3 is 18 residues. J gave up 11 bases and V 7 bases, and 22 bases lay outside the gene matches. Germline loops: CDR1 SGHVS, CDR2 FQNEAQ. CDR3 DNA: TGTGCCAGCACCTCGCTCCGGACTAGCGGGCAATTGGAACTTGTTCAGTACTTC. Translation gives CASTSLRTSGQLELVQYF. The variable domain in full, completed from reference TRBV7-8 and TRBJ2-4, reads GAGVSQSPRYKVAKRGQDVALRCDPISGHVSLFWYQQALGQGPEFLTYFQNEAQLDKSGLPSDRFFAERPEGSVSTLKIQRTQQEDSAVYLCASTSLRTSGQLELVQYFGAGTRLSVL.

V and J are TRBV19 and TRBJ2-1, with D perhaps matching TRBD1 (6 bases). The CDR3 extends over 14 amino acids. Trimming took off 7 bases at V and 0 bases at J, with 10 bases between the two ends. Germline CDR1 is LNHDA and CDR2 is SQIVND (reference sequence). Here the CDR3 DNA reads TGTGCCAGTACAGACAGGAGCTCCTACAATGAGCAGTTCTTC. It yields the protein CASTDRSSYNEQFF.

The rearrangement uses TRBV9 and TRBJ1-1; weak D call: TRBD1 (6 bases). V was shortened by 0 bases and J by 3 bases, with 18 bases between the two germline ends. Germline-derived CDR1 and CDR2 are SGDLS and YYNGEE. This CDR3 spans 17 amino acids. The DNA of the CDR3 is TGTGCCAGCAGCGTAGGAATAGGACAGACGCCTGACACTGAAGCTTTCTTT. Amino acid sequence: CASSVGIGQTPDTEAFF.

The chain is built from TRBV14 and TRBJ2-1, with D perhaps TRBD2 (6 bases). The CDR3 extends over 15 amino acids. Trimming removed 8 bases at V and 0 bases at J, with 14 bases between. Germline V gene data show CDR1 as SGHDN and CDR2 as FVKESK. The CDR3 sequence is CASSQAEGSYNEQFF. CDR3 nucleotide sequence: TGTGCCAGCTCTCAAGCGGAGGGCTCCTACAATGAGCAGTTCTTC.

The chain has TRBV30 and TRBJ1-1; D perhaps matches TRBD1 (6 bases). Trimming removed 2 bases at V and 7 bases at J, with 20 bases between. CDR1 and CDR2 from the germline V gene are GTSNPN and SVGIG (reference sequence). The CDR3 length is 15 residues. The CDR3: CAWSPGTLGIYEAFF. Here the CDR3 DNA reads TGTGCCTGGAGTCCCGGGACACTCGGGATTTATGAAGCTTTCTTT.

The J gene is TRBJ1-4, the V gene TRBV4-1, with 9 nucleotides matching TRBD1. The CDR3 totals 16 residues. The V segment lost 4 bases and the J segment 1 base; nucleotides outside the gene matches: 4. CDR1 is MGHRA and CDR2 is YSYEKL in the germline V gene. For the CDR3, the DNA is TGCGCCAGCAGCCTGGGACAGGGAGGAACTAATGAAAAACTGTTTTTT. Translating it yields CASSLGQGGTNEKLFF.

The chain has TRBV27 and TRBJ2-7; D might be TRBD2 (6 bases). Trimming removed 3 bases at V and 4 bases at J, with 7 bases between. The CDR3 extends over 12 amino acids. The germline CDR1 and CDR2 sequences are MNHEY and SMNVEV (reference sequence). The CDR3 spells CASSFGGYEQYF. The DNA for the CDR3 is TGTGCCAGCAGTTTTGGGGGGTACGAGCAGTACTTC.

This clone was counted a single time. The gene calls are TRBV19 and TRBJ2-2; 9 bases agree with TRBD2. CDR3 length equals 18 residues. Germline lookup yields CDR1 LNHDA and CDR2 SQIVND (reference sequence). V shed 3 bases, J shed 4 bases, and the junction held 12 bases outside the gene matches. DNA for the CDR3: TGTGCCAGTAGTATGAGGCGGGAGGGCCTATGGGGCACCGGGGAGCTGTTTTTT. Protein: CASSMRREGLWGTGELFF.

The chain joins TRBV27 to TRBJ2-5, with 10 positions matching TRBD1. The V segment lost 10 bases and the J segment 4 bases; nucleotides outside the gene matches: 12. Looked up from germline, CDR1 is MNHEY and CDR2 is SMNVEV (reference sequence). The CDR3 loop spans 15 amino acids. CDR3 nucleotides: TGTGCCATCCACCGCGGTTGGACAGGGGGAGAGACCCAGTACTTC. Protein sequence: CAIHRGWTGGETQYF.

The rearrangement joins TRBV6-1 to TRBJ1-6; 7 bases align to TRBD1. There are 15 residues in the CDR3. V was clipped by 6 bases and J by 5 bases; unmatched bases: 7. Germline assignment: CDR1 MNHNS and CDR2 SASEGT. CDR3 nucleotides: TGTGCCAGCAGGACAGGGACAAGTAATAATTCACCCCTCCACTTT. It is translated as CASRTGTSNNSPLHF.

The rearrangement joins TRBV19 to TRBJ2-1, with D possibly matching TRBD2 (5 bases). The CDR3 has 16 amino acids. CDR1 is LNHDA, CDR2 SQIVND, per germline (reference sequence). V was cut by 5 bases and J by 9 bases, with 23 bases left in between. CDR3 in amino acids: CASSLLGLTGSSEQFF. The CDR3 DNA follows: TGTGCCAGTAGTCTTTTAGGACTGACGGGCTCCAGTGAGCAGTTCTTC.

The rearrangement uses TRBV2 and TRBJ2-5, with 10 nucleotides matching TRBD1. The J call may be wrong; the DNA end is better matched by TRBJ2-7. The CDR3 has 15 residues. Germline loops: CDR1 SNHLY, CDR2 FYNNEI. CDR3 DNA: TGTGCCAGCAGTTTGACAGGGGGCGTACGCTACGAGCAGTACTTC. It translates to CASSLTGGVRYEQYF.

The chain is built from TRBV7-8 and TRBJ1-6, with a weak D call TRBD1 (6 bases). CDR1 SGHVS and CDR2 FQNEAQ come from the germline V gene. V lost 5 bases and J lost 7, with 27 bases in between. The CDR3 has 19 residues. DNA of the CDR3: TGTGCCAGCAGCCCAATTAGGATATCGGCAGGGGCAAGGAATTCACCCCTCCACTTT. This translates into CASSPIRISAGARNSPLHF.

This chain joins TRBV9 and TRBJ2-7; 8 positions match TRBD1. The CDR3 contains 14 residues. The V segment lost 0 bases and the J segment 5 bases; nucleotides outside the gene matches: 4. CDR1 is SGDLS, CDR2 YYNGEE, per germline. The CDR3 sequence: CASSVAPTGDEQYF. The CDR3 DNA reads as TGTGCCAGCAGCGTAGCACCGACAGGGGACGAGCAGTACTTC.

V usage is TRBV5-4 and J usage is TRBJ2-1, with 13 bases fitting TRBD2. Germline-derived CDR1 and CDR2 are SGHNT and YYREEE (reference sequence). With V trimmed by 4 bases and J by 10 bases, 11 bases remained unmatched. The CDR3 has 16 residues. The CDR3 reads CASSATSGGFLGEQFF. CDR3 DNA sequence: TGTGCCAGCAGCGCGACTAGCGGGGGGTTCCTGGGAGAGCAGTTCTTC.

As DNA, the CDR3 is TGCGCCAGCAGCCAGACAGGGTCCCTAGCCAAAAACATTCAGTACTTC. Translated: CASSQTGSLAKNIQYF. The chain is built from TRBV4-1 and TRBJ2-4, with 7 bases aligning to TRBD1. CDR1 MGHRA and CDR2 YSYEKL come from the germline V gene. V was pared by 3 bases and J by 0 bases, with 5 bases of the junction left unmatched. The CDR3 is 16 residues long.

This chain links TRBV15 with TRBJ1-5; D gene uncertain. With 0 bases removed from V and 3 bases from J, the gap between germline ends came to 3 bases. The CDR3 covers 13 residues. Looked up from germline, CDR1 is LNHNV and CDR2 is YYDKDF (reference sequence). The CDR3 loop reads CATSRDHNQPQHF. CDR3 sequence (DNA): TGTGCCACCAGCAGAGATCACAATCAGCCCCAGCATTTT.

The V and J genes are TRBV30 and TRBJ2-5, with unresolved D. The CDR3 extends over 12 amino acids. Deletions cut 1 base from V and 0 bases from J, with 3 bases between. Germline CDR1 GTSNPN, CDR2 SVGIG (reference sequence). The DNA for the CDR3 is TGTGCCTGGAGTGCCAACCAAGAGACCCAGTACTTC. It translates to CAWSANQETQYF.

The CDR3, as DNA: TGTGCCAGCAGGTCGAATCAGCCCCAGCATTTT. Its translation is CASRSNQPQHF. The V gene is TRBV28, the J gene TRBJ1-5; no clear D gene. V shed 6 bases and J shed 4 bases, with 4 bases lying between them. The CDR3 is made up of 11 amino acids. Germline V CDR1 and CDR2: MDHEN, SYDVKM.

A single count supports this clone. The chain couples TRBV5-8 to TRBJ2-1, with a possible D match to TRBD1 (6 bases). The V end was cut by 2 bases, the J end by 2 bases, with 11 bases between. In germline, CDR1 is SGHTS, CDR2 YDEGEE. This CDR3 has 15 amino acids. This CDR3 is CASSFDRMPYNEQFF. The CDR3 nucleotides read TGTGCCAGCAGCTTTGACAGGATGCCCTACAATGAGCAGTTCTTC.

The chain couples TRBV10-1 to TRBJ2-7, with D perhaps TRBD1 (5 bases). Germline V gene lookup returns CDR1 WNHNN and CDR2 SYGVQD (reference sequence). V was trimmed by 6 bases and J by 3 bases, leaving 9 bases between them. The CDR3 loop spans 12 amino acids. DNA of the CDR3: TGCGCCAGCAGCGGCAGGGTCTACGAGCAGTACTTC. Encoded protein: CASSGRVYEQYF.

J is TRBJ1-5 and V is TRBV27; D gene ambiguous. Germline V gene data show CDR1 as MNHEY and CDR2 as SMNVEV (reference sequence). This CDR3 has 14 residues. Trimming shortened V by 0 bases and J by 4 bases, and 7 bases separated the two germline ends. The CDR3 sequence is CASSLSGGNQPQHF. The CDR3 coding sequence is TGTGCCAGCAGTTTATCCGGAGGGAATCAGCCCCAGCATTTT.

This chain links TRBV28 with TRBJ2-2; TRBD1 might be the D (8 bases). In germline, CDR1 is MDHEN, CDR2 SYDVKM. The CDR3 runs 14 residues. V shed 7 bases and J shed 7 bases, with 16 bases lying between them. The chain's CDR3 is CASKAGQDSGELFF. The CDR3 DNA reads as TGTGCCAGCAAAGCGGGACAGGACAGCGGGGAGCTGTTTTTT.

The chain employs TRBV10-3 and TRBJ2-5; D is possibly TRBD1 (7 bases). This CDR3 is 15 amino acids long. From germline, CDR1 is ENHRY and CDR2 SYGVKD. The V end lost 4 bases, the J end lost 1 base, and 13 bases lay between the germline ends. This chain's CDR3 is CAISADREVQETQYF. CDR3 DNA sequence: TGTGCCATCAGTGCTGACAGGGAGGTCCAAGAGACCCAGTACTTC.

The V and J genes are TRBV10-3 and TRBJ2-5; 9 bases are a match to TRBD2. This CDR3 region has 13 residues. Germline-derived CDR1 and CDR2 are ENHRY and SYGVKD. V was clipped by 8 bases and J by 3 bases; unmatched bases: 4. CDR3 sequence reads: CAIAGGQEETQYF. CDR3 bases: TGTGCCATCGCGGGGGGGCAGGAAGAGACCCAGTACTTC.

In DNA form, the CDR3 reads TGTGCCAGCAGTCCTCGACAGGGGGGCTATGGCTACACCTTC. Protein product: CASSPRQGGYGYTF. The chain couples TRBV2 to TRBJ1-2; TRBD1 aligns across 9 bases. This CDR3 is built from 14 residues. V lost 5 bases and J lost 4; bases outside the gene matches: 5. The germline V gene has CDR1 SNHLY and CDR2 FYNNEI.

The rearrangement links TRBV7-9 to TRBJ1-5, with D perhaps TRBD1 (5 bases). The CDR3 has 14 amino acids. Germline V lookup: CDR1 SEHNR, CDR2 FQNEAQ (reference sequence). V shed 3 bases and J shed 3 bases, with 9 bases lying between them. The CDR3: CASSFGGYNQPQHF. DNA for the CDR3: TGTGCCAGCAGCTTCGGGGGGTACAATCAGCCCCAGCATTTT.

The gene calls are TRBV28 and TRBJ2-5, with D possibly being TRBD2 (6 bases). CDR1 is MDHEN and CDR2 is SYDVKM in the germline V gene. With 7 bases removed from V and 1 base from J, the gap between germline ends came to 19 bases. This CDR3 spans 16 amino acids. The CDR3 DNA is TGTGCCAGCAATTCGAAGGGCGGGACGGGCCAAGAGACCCAGTACTTC. It codes for CASNSKGGTGQETQYF.